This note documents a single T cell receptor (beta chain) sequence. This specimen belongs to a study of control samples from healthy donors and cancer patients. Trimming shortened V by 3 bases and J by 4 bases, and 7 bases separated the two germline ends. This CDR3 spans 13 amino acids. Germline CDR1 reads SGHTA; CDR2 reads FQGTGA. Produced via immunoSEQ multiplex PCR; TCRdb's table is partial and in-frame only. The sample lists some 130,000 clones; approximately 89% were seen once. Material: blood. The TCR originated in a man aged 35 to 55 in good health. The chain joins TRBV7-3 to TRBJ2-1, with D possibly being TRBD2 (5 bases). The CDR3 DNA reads TGTGCCAGCAGCTTTTCGGGGTACAATGAGCAGTTCTTC. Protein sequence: CASSFSGYNEQFF.